This TCR beta chain is from a study of OX40 agonist ivuxolimab in advanced cancers. The repertoire was sequenced with immunoSEQ multiplex PCR; TCRdb's copy has only in-frame clones and lacks some. This table has 15,000 or so clones, around 84% appearing once. This clone was found once. This TCR came from an adult with an advanced solid tumor such as melanoma, head and neck, liver or kidney cancer. This specimen was CD4+ or CD8+ T cells sorted from blood, taken in a trial of the OX40 agonist ivuxolimab.

The CDR3 here is CSVRQDLRYEQYF. For the CDR3, the DNA is TGCAGCGTTAGACAGGACCTTAGGTACGAGCAGTACTTC. This sequence joins TRBV29-1 and TRBJ2-7, with D possibly being TRBD1 (6 bases). Trimming left V 5 bases short and J 4 bases short, with 15 bases between. There are 13 residues in the CDR3. CDR1 SQVTM and CDR2 ANQGSEA come from the germline V gene.